The 30 T cell receptor beta chains presented below share a single source sample, sequenced in a study of cytomegalovirus exposure and HLA in healthy donors. Produced via immunoSEQ multiplex PCR; TCRdb's table is partial and in-frame only. The sample lists 200,000 to 250,000 clones, approximately 83% occurring once. Source material: PBMCs. Receptors were obtained from a woman in her 30s in good health and CMV-seropositive.

The chain uses TRBV5-1 and TRBJ2-1, with 8 bases lining up with TRBD2. V shed 2 bases and J 9 bases; nucleotides not matched to a gene: 13. CDR1 is SGHRS, CDR2 YFSETQ, per germline. The CDR3 length is 16 residues. Here the CDR3 reads CASSFSAGGFSREQFF. The DNA of the CDR3 is TGCGCCAGCAGCTTTAGCGCGGGAGGATTTTCTCGTGAGCAGTTCTTC.

The genes are TRBV30 and TRBJ1-1, with a weak D call TRBD1 (5 bases). The germline V and J ends were trimmed by 5 bases and 1 base, with 11 bases remaining between them. Germline-derived CDR1 and CDR2 are GTSNPN and SVGIG (reference sequence). The CDR3 contains 13 residues. CDR3 in amino acids: CAWQGLPNTEAFF. The CDR3 DNA sequence: TGTGCCTGGCAGGGACTCCCGAACACTGAAGCTTTCTTT.

The V gene is TRBV29-1, the J gene TRBJ1-2; TRBD1 is a possible D gene (6 bases). The ends were cut back, 5 bases at V and 3 bases at J, with 10 bases in the middle. The CDR3 loop spans 12 amino acids. Germline CDR1 is SQVTM and CDR2 is ANQGSEA. CDR3 sequence (DNA): TGCAGCGTTACCGGGACATACTATGGCTACACCTTC. Its translation is CSVTGTYYGYTF.

V usage is TRBV5-4 and J usage is TRBJ2-4; 8 bases align to TRBD1. The CDR3 loop spans 13 amino acids. V gave up 0 bases and J gave up 15 bases; unmatched junction bases: 8. Germline CDR1 is SGHNT and CDR2 is YYREEE (reference sequence). The DNA of the CDR3 is TGTGCCAGCAGCTTGGAGGGGCAGGGGGCTAGGTACTTC. Amino acids: CASSLEGQGARYF. Together with reference TRBV5-4 and TRBJ2-4, the CDR3 gives the full variable domain: ETGVTQSPTHLIKTRGQQVTLRCSSQSGHNTVSWYQQALGQGPQFIFQYYREEENGRGNFPPRFSGLQFPNYSSELNVNALELDDSALYLCASSLEGQGARYFGAGTRLSVL.

This clone was counted only a few times. CDR3 nucleotides: TGTGCCAGCAGTTTAAACAGGAACTTCTATGGCTACACCTTC. Translation gives CASSLNRNFYGYTF. V is TRBV27 and J is TRBJ1-2; the D gene is possibly TRBD1 (5 bases). Germline CDR1 and CDR2: MNHEY and SMNVEV (reference sequence). Trimming shortened V by 2 bases and J by 4 bases, and 11 bases separated the two germline ends. This CDR3 has 14 amino acids.

The genes are TRBV13 and TRBJ1-2; tentatively, D is TRBD1 (6 bases). CDR1 is PRHDT and CDR2 is FYEKMQ in the germline V gene (reference sequence). Deletions cut 5 bases from V and 4 bases from J, with 17 bases between. The CDR3 consists of 15 residues. This CDR3 is CASSPRGSVFYGYTF. DNA of the CDR3: TGTGCCAGCAGCCCGAGGGGGTCTGTTTTCTATGGCTACACCTTC.

This clone was counted once. V usage is TRBV4-1 and J usage is TRBJ2-1; D tentatively reads TRBD1 or TRBD2 (9 bases each). Germline V gives CDR1 MGHRA, CDR2 YSYEKL. Trimming took off 4 bases at V and 6 bases at J, with 19 bases between the two ends. The CDR3 sequence is 16 residues long. The CDR3 nucleotides are TGCGCCAGCAGCCGGGCGGGGGGGACAGGGATCAATGAGCAGTTCTTC. Protein sequence: CASSRAGGTGINEQFF.

Concerning this clone itself: One junction end disagrees with the germline gene, perhaps due to a read error. The V and J genes are TRBV2 and TRBJ2-5; weak D call: TRBD2 (7 bases). CDR1 and CDR2 (germline): SNHLY, FYNNEI. The CDR3 extends over 14 amino acids. CDR3 coding DNA: TGTGCCAGCAGAGAAGGGGGGGCCGGGGAGACCCAGTACTTC. Translated, it gives CASREGGAGETQYF.

CDR3 residues: CASSLSGTGFQPQHF. The CDR3 DNA sequence: TGTGCCAGCAGTTTGTCTGGGACAGGGTTTCAGCCCCAGCATTTT. The rearrangement uses TRBV27 and TRBJ1-5, with 9 bases fitting TRBD1. Germline V gives CDR1 MNHEY, CDR2 SMNVEV (reference sequence). Trimming removed 3 bases from V and 6 bases from J; junction bases left unmatched: 6. This CDR3 has 15 residues.

The rearrangement links TRBV6-5 to TRBJ2-3; D is perhaps TRBD1 (5 bases). CDR1 is MNHEY, CDR2 SVGAGI, per germline. V gave up 2 bases and J gave up 0 bases, with 9 bases separating them. The CDR3 has 15 amino acids. CDR3 DNA sequence: TGTGCCAGCAGTTACAGACAGAGTAGCACAGATACGCAGTATTTT. Amino acid sequence: CASSYRQSSTDTQYF.

The CDR3 nucleotides read TGTGCCAGCAGGGAAGGGACAGGGGCGTCCTACGAGCAGTACTTC. It yields the protein CASREGTGASYEQYF. The chain is built from TRBV7-2 and TRBJ2-7, with 10 bases that match TRBD1. The V gene end was trimmed by 6 bases and the J gene end by 1 base; junction bases not matched to a gene: 6. In germline, CDR1 is SGHTA, CDR2 FQGNSA. This CDR3 has 15 residues.

V usage is TRBV7-2 and J usage is TRBJ1-5, with TRBD1 matching 7 bases. Germline CDR1 SGHTA, CDR2 FQGNSA. The ends lost 5 bases at V and 4 bases at J; junction bases unmatched: 5. This CDR3 contains 14 residues. The CDR3 bases are TGTGCCAGCAGCCCTCGACAGGGTAATCAGCCCCAGCATTTT. This translates into CASSPRQGNQPQHF.

V usage is TRBV9 and J usage is TRBJ1-2; D is unclear. This CDR3 contains 14 residues. Per germline, CDR1 SGDLS and CDR2 YYNGEE. V was shortened by 0 bases and J by 2 bases, with 8 bases between the two germline ends. The CDR3 region is CASSVASSNYGYTF. DNA of the CDR3: TGTGCCAGCAGCGTAGCCAGCTCCAACTATGGCTACACCTTC.

The chain is built from TRBV5-6 and TRBJ1-1; tentative D call: TRBD1 (6 bases). The V end lost 4 bases, the J end lost 3 bases, and 13 bases lay between the germline ends. This CDR3 has 14 amino acids. Germline V CDR1 and CDR2: SGHDT, YYEEEE. In DNA, the CDR3 is TGTGCCAGCAGCGGGGGGCGACCCTACACTGAAGCTTTCTTT. Residues: CASSGGRPYTEAFF. The whole variable domain, filled in from reference TRBV5-6 and TRBJ1-1, reads DAGVTQSPTHLIKTRGQQVTLRCSPKSGHDTVSWYQQALGQGPQFIFQYYEEEERQRGNFPDRFSGHQFPNYSSELNVNALLLGDSALYLCASSGGRPYTEAFFGQGTRLTVV.

The chain carries TRBV27 and TRBJ2-7, with unresolved D. V shed 5 bases and J shed 5 bases, with 13 bases lying between them. The CDR3 length is 13 residues. Germline V CDR1 and CDR2: MNHEY, SMNVEV (reference sequence). Here the CDR3 DNA reads TGTGCCAGCAGTCGAACAGTGGCCCACGAGCAGTACTTC. Translation: CASSRTVAHEQYF.

This chain links TRBV6-1 with TRBJ2-5; no reliable D call. CDR1 and CDR2 (germline): MNHNS, SASEGT. The CDR3 totals 15 residues. The V and J ends lost 3 bases and 1 base respectively, with 12 bases between them. As DNA, the CDR3 is TGTGCCAGCAGTGAGTCCCAAACGGTCCAAGAGACCCAGTACTTC. Amino acids: CASSESQTVQETQYF.

The V call is TRBV4-2, the J call TRBJ1-1, with D maybe TRBD1 (5 bases). CDR3 length: 14 amino acids. Looked up from germline, CDR1 is LGHNA and CDR2 is YNFKEQ. V lost 3 bases, J lost 1 base, and 9 bases lay in between. CDR3 nucleotide sequence: TGTGCCAGCAGCCAGAGCGGACAGAACACTGAAGCTTTCTTT. Residues: CASSQSGQNTEAFF.

This clone has only a few counts. The rearrangement links TRBV19 to TRBJ1-1; TRBD1 might be the D (5 bases). This CDR3 spans 14 amino acids. Germline-derived CDR1 and CDR2 are LNHDA and SQIVND (reference sequence). V lost 5 bases, J lost 5 bases, and 15 bases lay in between. CDR3 protein: CASSAGSFSTEAFF. The DNA of the CDR3 is TGTGCCAGTAGTGCAGGGTCATTTAGTACTGAAGCTTTCTTT.

The rearrangement links TRBV4-2 to TRBJ1-1; D is uncertain. Trimming took off 1 base at V and 8 bases at J, with 8 bases between the two ends. CDR3 size: 12 residues. Germline V gene lookup returns CDR1 LGHNA and CDR2 YNFKEQ. CDR3 DNA sequence: TGTGCCAGCAGCCAAGGGCTCGGAGAAGCTTTCTTT. This codes for CASSQGLGEAFF.

V and J are TRBV6-1 and TRBJ2-2; TRBD2 might be the D (6 bases). Trimming shortened V by 4 bases and J by 2 bases, and 14 bases separated the two germline ends. Per germline, CDR1 MNHNS and CDR2 SASEGT. There are 16 residues in the CDR3. Here the CDR3 DNA reads TGTGCCAGCAGTGGTCTGTTGCGGGATAACACCGGGGAGCTGTTTTTT. This sequence encodes CASSGLLRDNTGELFF.

V usage is TRBV6-5 and J usage is TRBJ1-3; 7 bases match TRBD1. The germline V gene encodes CDR1 MNHEY and CDR2 SVGAGI. V gave up 0 bases and J gave up 3 bases; unmatched junction bases: 2. This CDR3 region has 15 residues. The DNA for the CDR3 is TGTGCCAGCAGTTACTCGACAGGGAGTGGAAACACCATATATTTT. Translation: CASSYSTGSGNTIYF.

The chain combines TRBV7-3 with TRBJ1-1; D ambiguous. The V gene's germline CDR1 is SGHTA and CDR2 FQGTGA. Trimming stripped 2 bases from V and 4 bases from J, with 11 bases between. This CDR3 comprises 14 residues. CDR3 protein: CASSLGSSVTEAFF. The CDR3 nucleotides read TGTGCCAGCAGCTTAGGCAGTTCTGTCACTGAAGCTTTCTTT.

V usage is TRBV2 and J usage is TRBJ1-5; D unclear. The CDR3 runs to 13 residues. V was shortened by 4 bases and J by 9 bases, with 13 bases between the two germline ends. Germline V gene sequence: CDR1 SNHLY, CDR2 FYNNEI. The CDR3 DNA follows: TGTGCCAGCAGTGTTTTGGCGAATGGGCCCCAGCATTTT. Its translation: CASSVLANGPQHF.

This clone was observed a single time. The rearrangement links TRBV28 to TRBJ1-2; the match to TRBD1 covers 8 bases. J was trimmed by 5 bases and V by 3 bases; bases with no gene match: 8. The germline CDR1 and CDR2 sequences are MDHEN and SYDVKM. The CDR3 covers 15 residues. The CDR3 region is CASSLEGTGPYGYTF. DNA for the CDR3: TGTGCCAGCAGTTTGGAAGGGACAGGACCTTATGGCTACACCTTC.

CDR3 sequence: CATSRAYGAAFF. For the CDR3, the DNA is TGTGCCACCAGCAGAGCCTATGGGGCAGCTTTCTTT. The chain couples TRBV15 to TRBJ1-1, with D perhaps TRBD1 (5 bases). Between the trimmed V and J ends, which lost 1 base and 10 bases, there was a span of 10 bases. The CDR3 extends over 12 amino acids. Germline CDR1 LNHNV, CDR2 YYDKDF (reference sequence).

The chain is built from TRBV7-8 and TRBJ2-7; 10 nucleotides agree with TRBD2. The CDR3 has 14 amino acids. Germline assignment: CDR1 SGHVS and CDR2 FQNEAQ. V gave up 3 bases and J gave up 7 bases; unmatched junction bases: 6. The CDR3 nucleotides read TGTGCCAGCAGCTTTTACACTAGCGGGATAGAGCAGTACTTC. Translation gives CASSFYTSGIEQYF.

The rearrangement joins TRBV5-1 to TRBJ2-5, with 8 bases identical to TRBD2. The CDR3 covers 13 residues. CDR1 is SGHRS and CDR2 is YFSETQ in the germline V gene. J was trimmed by 5 bases and V by 0 bases; bases with no gene match: 0. CDR3 DNA sequence: TGCGCCAGCAGCTTGGGACTAGCGGAGACCCAGTACTTC. It encodes CASSLGLAETQYF.

The V gene is TRBV27, the J gene TRBJ2-1; TRBD2 aligns across 8 bases. The J segment lost 7 bases and the V segment lost 2 bases, leaving 4 bases of the junction unmatched. This CDR3 spans 14 amino acids. Germline V CDR1 and CDR2: MNHEY, SMNVEV (reference sequence). The CDR3 region has the DNA TGTGCCAGCAGTTTAAGCGGGAGAGGAAATGAGCAGTTCTTC. Translating gives CASSLSGRGNEQFF.

This clone was picked up a small number of times. CDR3: CASSLAEGRYEQYF. The CDR3 bases are TGTGCCAGCAGCTTAGCCGAGGGTCGGTACGAGCAGTACTTC. This rearrangement joins TRBV7-2 to TRBJ2-7, with D possibly TRBD2 on 5 matching bases. The CDR3 sequence is 14 residues long. With 0 bases removed from V and 4 bases from J, the gap between germline ends came to 10 bases. Germline V gives CDR1 SGHTA, CDR2 FQGNSA.

V and J are TRBV5-1 and TRBJ1-2, with a possible D match to TRBD1 (5 bases). The CDR3 is 14 amino acids. V lost 4 bases, J lost 4 bases, and 14 bases lay in between. Germline V lookup: CDR1 SGHRS, CDR2 YFSETQ. DNA of the CDR3: TGCGCCAGCAGCCTGGGGCAAACCAGCTATGGCTACACCTTC. This codes for CASSLGQTSYGYTF.